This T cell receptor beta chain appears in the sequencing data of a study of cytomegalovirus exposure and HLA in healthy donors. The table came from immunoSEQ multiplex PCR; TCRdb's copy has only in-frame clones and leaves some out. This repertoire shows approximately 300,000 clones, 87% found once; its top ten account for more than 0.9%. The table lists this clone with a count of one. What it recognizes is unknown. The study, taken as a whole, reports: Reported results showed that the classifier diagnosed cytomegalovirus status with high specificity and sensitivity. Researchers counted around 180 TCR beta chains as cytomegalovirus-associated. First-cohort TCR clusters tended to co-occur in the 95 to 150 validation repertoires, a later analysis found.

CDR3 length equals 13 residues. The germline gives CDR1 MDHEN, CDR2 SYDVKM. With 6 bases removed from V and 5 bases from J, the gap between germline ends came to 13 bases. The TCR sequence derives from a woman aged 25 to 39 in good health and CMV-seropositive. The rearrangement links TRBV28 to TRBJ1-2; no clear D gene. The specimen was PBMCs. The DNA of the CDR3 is TGTGCCAGCAGAGTCGGACGGCCTTATGGCTACACCTTC. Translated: CASRVGRPYGYTF.